This T cell receptor (beta chain) was documented in a study of regulatory T cells in long-lasting Graves disease (dated by TCRdb to about 2021). For the wider study: Newly diagnosed Graves' disease patients had taken antithyroid drugs for less than 3 months. This study used TCR sequencing and RNA sequencing of peripheral blood to compare persistent Graves' disease patients against newly diagnosed Graves' disease patients. The study was registered as a clinical trial and conducted in China. TCR sequencing covered around 13 persistent and approximately 20 newly diagnosed Graves' disease patients, 33 samples in total.

What the authors observed across the whole study: Sequencing and analysis were restricted to the TCR beta chain. Persistent patients shared more public clonotypes among themselves (around 2,800) than newly diagnosed patients did (approximately 970). The study examined only peripheral blood because the primary lesion, thyroid tissue, could not be accessed. The authors acknowledged the small sample size as a limitation that may reduce accuracy. Lower TCR Shannon entropy and fewer highly expanded clones were observed in persistent Graves' disease patients than in newly diagnosed patients, which suggested clonal expansion. Persistent disease showed preferential use of TRBV28, TRBJ1-2 and TRBJ2-5, whereas newly diagnosed disease favored TRBV20-1 and TRBJ2-1.

According to the study, the label for this sample's time point signals: newly diagnosed GD, antithyroid drugs for less than 3 months. RNA was extracted from PBMCs in TRIzol for both TCR sequencing and RNA sequencing. The diagnosis of Graves' disease followed American Thyroid Association guidelines. Patients were recruited from an endocrinology department in Xi'an, China. Each patient gave approximately 8.8 milliliters of peripheral blood, collected in an EDTA anticoagulant tube. Ficoll Paque Plus density gradient separation was used to isolate PBMCs, and no further T cell sorting was done. An Agilent 2100 Bioanalyzer and agarose gel were used to check RNA quality, while a NanoDrop 2000 measured RNA concentration. Including cysteine and phenylalanine, the CDR3 has 15 amino acids. Of all the DNA, just the CDR3 is kept, 45 bases in frame from base 1. From a lookup of the germline V gene, CDR1 and CDR2 are MRHNA and SNTAGT. A distance of 17 bases separates the germline ends of V and J, which lose 5 bases and 4 bases respectively.

The library was generated by multiplex PCR. For sequencing, an Illumina HiSeq 4000 was employed. To build TCR beta libraries, CDR3 regions were amplified by Arm-PCR using iRepertoire HTBI primers. PCR products were gel purified before sequencing. The published analysis was carried out like this. Gene usage analysis of CDR3 amino acid clonotypes relied on the roughly 64 TRBV and 14 TRBJ segments identified across samples. COPE and FqMerger were used to merge the filtered high-quality paired reads into contigs. BLAST was used to align contigs to the IMGT TRBV, TRBD and TRBJ reference genes, and CDR3 was defined following IMGT. Highly expanded clones were defined as clonotypes with a frequency above 0.1%. Repertoire diversity was measured by Shannon entropy, and V-J evenness by the Gini coefficient. A clonotype was considered public if more than one individual shared it. The public reads were quality trimmed at Q25 with fastp and then assembled into clones with MiXCR by TCRdb, keeping productive beta chains. Identical CDR3 proteins give one entry, which carries the most common genes and DNA. TCRdb, not the original authors, processed these V and J calls. The sample table contains some 600,000 distinct CDR3 sequences; only one count was recorded for about 16% of them. The top ten clones comprise approximately 12% of the sample.

This clonotype has a handful of counts. Its antigen remains unidentified. Base qualities are not provided; no much larger clone lies one nucleotide away. These sequences were also reported in another study, on T cells in Graves' hyperthyroidism and ophthalmopathy. In that second paper, the authors write: Stable Graves' hyperthyroidism was defined as the absence of progression to ophthalmopathy over 18 months of follow-up. Hyperthyroidism patients were aged 18 to 65 years and newly diagnosed, with disease duration of less than 2 months. Any patient with an uncontrolled infection, another autoimmune disease, pregnancy or lactation was excluded. Diagnoses were established on the basis of clinical symptoms, serum thyroxine and TRAb, thyroid ultrasound, and orbital computed tomography. The TCR CDR3 was subjected to a first round of RT-PCR using the HTBI primer set and the Qiagen OneStep RT-PCR kit. Most expanded thyroid clonotypes (frequency above 0.001) were also detected in blood, suggesting blood repertoires may reflect thyroid immune responses. In cross-validation, a model built on a 13 V-J signature told ophthalmopathy apart from stable hyperthyroidism with over 85% sensitivity and around 83% specificity, and in testing the same model reached 80%/75%. In validation, the model predicted progression to ophthalmopathy with roughly 66% sensitivity and over 72% specificity, a median of approximately 6.5 months before onset. A discovery cohort of about a hundred patients, approximately 44 with Graves' ophthalmopathy and approximately 55 with stable Graves' hyperthyroidism, was used to find distinguishing TCR V-J signatures. Whether ophthalmopathy could be predicted prospectively was tested in an independent validation cohort made up of 18 hyperthyroidism patients plus 17 patients who later progressed to ophthalmopathy. The 85 to 100 discovery patients were randomly split 7:3 into training and test sets. In addition, the study compared T-cell repertoires in thyroid tissue and in blood from about six Graves' hyperthyroidism patients. After sampling, hyperthyroidism patients received methimazole starting at 30 mg daily, and ophthalmopathy patients received high-dose intravenous methylprednisolone. Libraries were constructed in a second round of multiplex PCR, after which size selection and purification were carried out. Sequencing of the libraries was done on an Illumina HiSeq2000 using paired-end 100 bp reads. Raw data were processed with SOAPnuke, discarding reads with adapters, uncalled bases, mean Phred below 15, or no exact constant-primer or identifier match. High-quality paired reads were merged with COPE v1.2.5, and unique nucleotide sequences were defined as clonotypes. Clonotypes were aligned to IMGT TRBV, TRBD and TRBJ reference segments using MiTCR v1.1. The analysis included only V-J combinations with a frequency above 0.0001, which together covered roughly 99% of the repertoires. A TCS score was defined as the ratio between F50 (clonal expansion) and ExV (chaos), using BLOSUM62-based TCRdist between CDR3 peptides within each V-J. Welch's t-statistics and random forest reduced 500 to 550 V-J features to roughly 13, which were used in a naive Bayes classifier (R e1071). No statistical method was used to fix the sample size in advance, and group allocation was not hidden from the investigators. The paper reports TCR Vbeta CDR3 sequencing of some 140 peripheral blood samples: around 45 ophthalmopathy, roughly 74 hyperthyroidism and around 17 progressor patients.

This clonotype originated in a man younger than 35 with Graves disease. Donor details come from another sample of the same person, matched by shared clones. The chain joins TRBV6-4 to TRBJ1-1; 6 matching bases give a weak D call of TRBD1. The material was peripheral blood mononuclear cells (PBMCs), obtained at new diagnosis, from a patient treated with antithyroid drugs. CDR3 protein: CASSKDARGGTEAFF. DNA sequence: TGTGCCAGCAGTAAGGACGCCAGGGGAGGCACTGAAGCTTTCTTT.